These 30 T cell receptor beta chains were all obtained from the same sample, sequenced in a study of early T cells in non-severe SARS-CoV-2 infection. TCRdb processed the 5' RACE reads anew with MiXCR; each CDR3 protein has one entry. The sample contains 70,000 to 90,000 distinct CDR3 sequences, roughly 12% of which appear only once. Sequenced material: whole blood. The receptors shown here come from an adult who was a healthcare worker with PCR-confirmed SARS-CoV-2 infection or an uninfected control (not recorded which).

The V gene is TRBV20-1, the J gene TRBJ2-2, with 7 bases that match TRBD1. The V and J ends lost 5 bases and 2 bases, in that order; junction bases with no gene match: 8. The CDR3 sequence is 15 residues long. The V gene's germline CDR1 is DFQATT and CDR2 SNEGSKA (reference sequence). The CDR3 region is CSASARGPNTGELFF. CDR3 DNA sequence: TGCAGTGCTTCAGCGAGGGGGCCCAACACCGGGGAGCTGTTTTTT.

J is TRBJ2-5 and V is TRBV3-1, with TRBD2 as a possible D gene (6 bases). Trimming pared 1 base from V and 5 bases from J, leaving 14 bases between. Germline V gene lookup returns CDR1 LGHDT and CDR2 YNNKEL (reference sequence). The CDR3 runs to 15 residues. The chain's CDR3 is CASSQGDFAEETQYF. For the CDR3, the DNA is TGTGCCAGCAGCCAAGGGGACTTCGCAGAGGAGACCCAGTACTTC.

This rearrangement joins TRBV7-3 to TRBJ1-1; D not resolved. The germline V gene has CDR1 SGHTA and CDR2 FQGTGA. V lost 4 bases to trimming and J lost 1 base, with 7 bases between them. The CDR3 totals 13 residues. CDR3 nucleotides: TGTGCCAGCAGCTCACAACCGAACACTGAAGCTTTCTTT. Protein sequence: CASSSQPNTEAFF.

The gene calls are TRBV12-3 or TRBV12-4 and TRBJ2-5; possibly TRBD1 or TRBD2 for D (5 bases each). The CDR3 contains 15 residues. Trimming took 3 bases from V and 0 from J, leaving 11 bases between them. The CDR3 here is CASSFTGAYQETQYF. For the CDR3, the DNA is TGTGCCAGCAGTTTCACCGGGGCGTACCAAGAGACCCAGTACTTC.

The chain carries TRBV19 and TRBJ1-5; unclear D gene. Per the germline V gene, CDR1 is LNHDA and CDR2 is SQIVND (reference sequence). Deletions cut 0 bases from V and 6 bases from J, with 6 bases between. The CDR3 consists of 13 residues. CDR3 sequence reads: CASSIDRTQPQHF. The CDR3 region has the DNA TGTGCCAGTAGTATAGATCGCACTCAGCCCCAGCATTTT.

This clonotype has at least ten counts. The V gene is TRBV20-1, the J gene TRBJ2-3; possibly TRBD1 or TRBD2 for D (7 bases each). The CDR3 contains 15 residues. Trimming took off 0 bases at V and 3 bases at J, with 13 bases between the two ends. The germline V gene has CDR1 DFQATT and CDR2 SNEGSKA (reference sequence). CDR3 sequence: CSARDQGGVTDTQYF. As DNA, the CDR3 is TGCAGTGCTAGAGACCAGGGGGGGGTAACAGATACGCAGTATTTT.

There are many counts of this clonotype. This chain joins TRBV4-2 and TRBJ1-1; the match to TRBD1 covers 10 bases. CDR3 length: 14 residues. V trimming: 5 bases; J trimming: 5 bases; junction bases outside the gene matches: 5. CDR1 and CDR2 from the germline V gene are LGHNA and YNFKEQ. Here the CDR3 DNA reads TGTGCCAGCAGCTTGACAGGGGGCCGGACTGAAGCTTTCTTT. The encoded protein is CASSLTGGRTEAFF.

This clonotype was seen a few times. This rearrangement joins TRBV7-9 to TRBJ2-7; no reliable D call. Trimming stripped 5 bases from V and 0 bases from J, with 11 bases between. Germline V gene sequence: CDR1 SEHNR, CDR2 FQNEAQ (reference sequence). The CDR3 length is 14 residues. The CDR3 DNA follows: TGTGCCAGCAGCCTGATCTGGCCCTCCTACGAGCAGTACTTC. This sequence encodes CASSLIWPSYEQYF.

V is TRBV7-9 and J is TRBJ1-4; possibly TRBD1 for D (5 bases). CDR1 and CDR2 (germline): SEHNR, FQNEAQ (reference sequence). The ends were cut back, 4 bases at V and 8 bases at J, with 14 bases in the middle. The CDR3 sequence is 14 residues long. The CDR3 is CASSYDLGDEKLFF. Here the CDR3 DNA reads TGTGCCAGCAGCTACGACCTGGGGGACGAAAAACTGTTTTTT.

By frequency in the sample, this clonotype is medium-sized. The chain has TRBV20-1 and TRBJ2-5; 10 bases fit TRBD1. The CDR3 covers 15 residues. With 6 bases clipped from V and 3 bases from J, the junction kept 10 bases outside the gene matches. Germline values: CDR1 DFQATT, CDR2 SNEGSKA (reference sequence). CDR3 in amino acids: CSASPPGTGEETQYF. The CDR3 DNA is TGCAGTGCCAGTCCGCCCGGGACAGGGGAAGAGACCCAGTACTTC.

This clonotype has a count of ten or more. The gene calls are TRBV7-2 and TRBJ2-1; D uncertain. The CDR3 is 13 amino acids. Germline CDR1 is SGHTA and CDR2 is FQGNSA. V shed 1 base and J shed 7 bases, with 8 bases lying between them. The DNA for the CDR3 is TGTGCCAGCAGCTTAGGGGAAAGGAATGAGCAGTTCTTC. Its protein product is CASSLGERNEQFF.

With respect to this clonotype: This may stem from a read error, because a much larger clone lies one nucleotide away. This chain uses TRBV2 with TRBJ2-7; weak D call: TRBD2 (5 bases). There are 12 residues in the CDR3. Germline V CDR1 and CDR2: SNHLY, FYNNEI. CDR3 residues: CATNGGFHEQHF. The DNA for the CDR3 is TGTGCCACCAACGGAGGTTTTCACGAGCAGCACTTC.

The CDR3 sequence is CASSYRVGDSNQPQHF. The CDR3 region has the DNA TGTGCCAGCAGCTACAGGGTGGGAGATAGCAATCAGCCCCAGCATTTT. This chain joins TRBV12-3 or TRBV12-4 and TRBJ1-5, with a tentative D call TRBD1 (6 bases). The CDR3 runs to 16 residues. Deletions cut 6 bases from V and 0 bases from J, with 15 bases between.

This clonotype was detected only a few times. CDR3 nucleotide sequence: TGTGCCAGCAGCCCAAAACAGGGACTAGACTATGGCTACACCTTC. It specifies CASSPKQGLDYGYTF. The J gene is TRBJ1-2, the V gene TRBV7-2; tentative D call: TRBD1 (6 bases). Germline values: CDR1 SGHTA, CDR2 FQGNSA. The CDR3 covers 15 residues. V lost 5 bases and J 3 bases, leaving 16 bases between the germline ends.

There are a few counts of this clonotype. V and J are TRBV9 and TRBJ2-3, with D possibly TRBD1 on 5 matching bases. There are 14 residues in the CDR3. Trimming cost V 0 bases and J 4 bases, with 9 bases left between them. CDR1 SGDLS and CDR2 YYNGEE come from the germline V gene. CDR3 residues: CASSVETGADTQYF. CDR3 nucleotides: TGTGCCAGCAGCGTAGAAACAGGCGCAGATACGCAGTATTTT.

With respect to this clonotype: This may be a read error, as it is one base from a much larger clone. The gene calls are TRBV4-1 and TRBJ1-2; D remains ambiguous. This CDR3 comprises 14 residues. CDR1 is MGHRA and CDR2 is YSYEKL in the germline V gene. The CDR3 DNA is TGCGCCAGCATCCAAGAGCCGGGCAACTATGGCTACACCTTC. Its translation is CASIQEPGNYGYTF.

Notes on this clonotype: This may be a read error: a much more frequent sequence differs by one nucleotide. The V call is TRBV20-1, the J call TRBJ2-7; no clear D gene. This CDR3 spans 10 amino acids. Trimming took off 7 bases at V and 5 bases at J, with 9 bases between the two ends. The germline gives CDR1 DFQATT, CDR2 SNEGSKA (reference sequence). CDR3 DNA sequence: TGCAGTGTTATGTCTAACGAGCAGTACTTC. Its translation is CSVMSNEQYF.

The chain is built from TRBV30 and TRBJ2-3, with D uncertain. Trimming stripped 5 bases from V and 3 bases from J, with 12 bases between. In germline, CDR1 is GTSNPN, CDR2 SVGIG (reference sequence). This CDR3 is 13 amino acids long. CDR3 amino acids: CAWASKGTDTQYF. The DNA of the CDR3 is TGTGCCTGGGCCAGCAAGGGAACAGATACGCAGTATTTT.

This clonotype was detected many times. The rearrangement uses TRBV27 and TRBJ2-7; no firm D call. This CDR3 has 13 amino acids. V was cut by 4 bases and J by 2 bases, with 9 bases left in between. CDR1 is MNHEY and CDR2 is SMNVEV in the germline V gene (reference sequence). CDR3 sequence (DNA): TGTGCCAGCAGTTGGCGGCAGGCCTACGAGCAGTACTTC. Translating it yields CASSWRQAYEQYF.

Ten or more counts support this clonotype. The genes are TRBV6-2 or TRBV6-3 and TRBJ2-2; 12 nucleotides line up with TRBD1. The CDR3 has 16 residues. Germline V lookup: CDR1 MNHEY, CDR2 SVGEGT. J was trimmed by 8 bases and V by 3 bases; bases with no gene match: 7. In DNA form, the CDR3 reads TGTGCCAGCAGTTATCCCGGGACAGGGGGCGCGGGGGAGCTGTTTTTT. This gives the protein CASSYPGTGGAGELFF.

This clonotype has only a few counts. The junction shows a germline mismatch at one end, possibly a read error. This chain joins TRBV6-5 and TRBJ1-1; no reliable D call. This CDR3 contains 15 residues. CDR1 is MNHEY and CDR2 is SVGAGI in the germline V gene. The CDR3 loop reads CASRYRVTVSDEVFF. DNA of the CDR3: TGTGCCAGCAGATATCGGGTAACCGTCTCGGATGAAGTTTTCTTT.

This clonotype occurred many times. The J gene is TRBJ1-1, the V gene TRBV9; possibly TRBD1 for D (6 bases). V lost 4 bases to trimming and J lost 4 bases, with 23 bases between them. CDR1 and CDR2 (germline): SGDLS, YYNGEE. This CDR3 is built from 17 residues. The CDR3 DNA follows: TGTGCCAGCAGCCGCGCAGGGCAGGGGTCTTTGGGCACTGAAGCTTTCTTT. Translated: CASSRAGQGSLGTEAFF. The full variable domain, completed using reference TRBV9 and TRBJ1-1, is DSGVTQTPKHLITATGQRVTLRCSPRSGDLSVYWYQQSLDQGLQFLIQYYNGEERAKGNILERFSAQQFPDLHSELNLSSLELGDSALYFCASSRAGQGSLGTEAFFGQGTRLTVV.

In regard to this clonotype: At one end the junction does not follow the germline gene, possibly because of a read error. This chain connects TRBV29-1 to TRBJ2-7; D may match TRBD1 or TRBD2 (5 bases each). CDR3 length equals 11 residues. CDR1 and CDR2 from the germline V gene are SQVTM and ANQGSEA. The CDR3 spells CSVEGVTGRSF. The CDR3 nucleotides are TGCAGCGTTGAGGGGGTTACCGGACGGTCCTTC.

This clonotype has more than one count but fewer than ten. The V gene is TRBV30, the J gene TRBJ1-2; 8 nucleotides line up with TRBD1. Trimming cost V 8 bases and J 2 bases; bases outside gene matches: 4. The germline V gene has CDR1 GTSNPN and CDR2 SVGIG (reference sequence). This CDR3 spans 12 amino acids. This chain's CDR3 is CALRTGNYGYTF. The CDR3 DNA reads as TGTGCCCTTAGGACAGGGAACTATGGCTACACCTTC. The complete variable domain, with remaining parts taken from reference TRBV30 and TRBJ1-2, reads SQTIHQWPATLVQPVGSPLSLECTVEGTSNPNLYWYRQAAGRGLQLLFYSVGIGQISSEVPQNLSASRPQDRQFILSSKKLLLSDSGFYLCALRTGNYGYTFGSGTRLTVV.

V gene TRBV5-1 combines with J gene TRBJ2-7; TRBD1 matches at 10 bases. This CDR3 spans 16 amino acids. CDR1 is SGHRS and CDR2 is YFSETQ in the germline V gene. The V segment lost 4 bases and the J segment 6 bases; nucleotides outside the gene matches: 13. The CDR3 DNA reads as TGCGCCAGCAGCCTCCTGACAGGGGGCGCGGTTAGCGAGCAGTACTTC. Translation: CASSLLTGGAVSEQYF.

Ten or more counts support this clonotype. This sequence joins TRBV12-3 or TRBV12-4 and TRBJ2-5; tentatively, D is TRBD1 (6 bases). The CDR3 runs 14 residues. Trimming left V 4 bases short and J 5 bases short, with 14 bases between. The CDR3 sequence: CASSWDTARETQYF. The CDR3 coding sequence is TGTGCCAGCAGTTGGGACACCGCCCGGGAGACCCAGTACTTC.

V gene TRBV14 combines with J gene TRBJ2-7; D is undetermined. The CDR3 spans 13 residues. The ends were cut back, 1 base at V and 3 bases at J, with 7 bases in the middle. Germline V lookup: CDR1 SGHDN, CDR2 FVKESK. This chain's CDR3 is CASSQVVSYEQYF. CDR3 sequence (DNA): TGTGCCAGCAGCCAAGTGGTCAGCTACGAGCAGTACTTC.

This clonotype was observed many times. This sequence joins TRBV19 and TRBJ2-3, with D possibly TRBD2 on 6 matching bases. V was shortened by 3 bases and J by 5 bases, with 12 bases between the two germline ends. Looked up from germline, CDR1 is LNHDA and CDR2 is SQIVND (reference sequence). CDR3 size: 14 residues. As DNA, the CDR3 is TGTGCCAGTAGTATGGAGGGCCCCGGAGATACGCAGTATTTT. Its protein is CASSMEGPGDTQYF.

This clonotype was seen repeatedly, ten times or more. The chain couples TRBV6-1 to TRBJ1-5; 9 nucleotides line up with TRBD1. The CDR3 contains 18 residues. Germline V gene lookup returns CDR1 MNHNS and CDR2 SASEGT. The V gene end was trimmed by 6 bases and the J gene end by 1 base; junction bases not matched to a gene: 13. The CDR3 loop is CASSLTLWDRVSNQPQHF. CDR3 coding DNA: TGTGCCAGCAGCCTTACTTTATGGGACAGGGTGAGCAATCAGCCCCAGCATTTT.

This clonotype was observed at least ten times. The chain couples TRBV10-3 to TRBJ2-1; the D is unclear. V lost 7 bases and J 5 bases, leaving 21 bases between the germline ends. The germline V gene encodes CDR1 ENHRY and CDR2 SYGVKD. The CDR3 consists of 16 residues. The CDR3 DNA is TGTGCCATCACCGATCCTGTAAGGAACGTCAACAATGAGCAGTTCTTC. This codes for CAITDPVRNVNNEQFF.